Listed here is a single TCR beta chain. Sequencing used immunoSEQ multiplex PCR; TCRdb keeps in-frame clones, though not all of them. The data show a few hundred thousand clones, 80% to 90% seen once. The data stem from a study of blood T cell repertoires in COVID-19. The wider study: There were acute and convalescent COVID-19 samples, and they came from the United States, Italy and Spain.

This CDR3 is built from 15 residues. Between the trimmed V and J ends, which lost 1 base and 0 bases, there was a span of 9 bases. Germline CDR1 and CDR2: MGHRA and YSYEKL. The rearrangement joins TRBV4-1 to TRBJ1-2, with D possibly matching TRBD1 (5 bases). Specimen: peripheral blood. The TCR comes from a woman in her fifties or sixties with acute or convalescent COVID-19. In DNA, the CDR3 is TGCGCCAGCAGCCAAGGGGGCGCGCCTAACTATGGCTACACCTTC. It encodes CASSQGGAPNYGYTF.